This TCR beta chain originates from a study of T cell responses to AZD1222 COVID-19 vaccine. Study as a whole: The study pooled second doses at about 4 or about 12 weeks.

Data came from immunoSEQ multiplex PCR; TCRdb stores just in-frame clones and leaves some out. The sample has approximately 150,000 clones, less than 95% seen once; the top ten hold approximately 4.8%. A word on this clone: Its target is unknown.

The CDR3 runs 18 residues. Germline V gene lookup returns CDR1 SGHAT and CDR2 FQNNGV. The ends were cut back, 0 bases at V and 0 bases at J, with 12 bases in the middle. Study-wide results and limits: Only after the peak T cell response were repertoires sampled. The number of AZD1222 recipients seropositive at baseline was only five to seven. Two AZD1222 administrations were followed by greater Spike-specific TCR breadth and depth.

The chain couples TRBV11-2 to TRBJ2-6, with D unclear. The clonotype originates from an adult in good health. Sequences were derived from peripheral blood, sampled on day 0 of AZD1222 vaccination. For the CDR3, the DNA is TGTGCCAGCAGCTTAGAGCCAGGCCAGAGCTCTGGGGCCAACGTCCTGACTTTC. This codes for CASSLEPGQSSGANVLTF. Combining the CDR3 with reference TRBV11-2 and TRBJ2-6 gives the whole variable domain EAGVAQSPRYKIIEKRQSVAFWCNPISGHATLYWYQQILGQGPKLLIQFQNNGVVDDSQLPKDRFSAERLKGVDSTLKIQPAKLEDSAVYLCASSLEPGQSSGANVLTFGAGSRLTVL.